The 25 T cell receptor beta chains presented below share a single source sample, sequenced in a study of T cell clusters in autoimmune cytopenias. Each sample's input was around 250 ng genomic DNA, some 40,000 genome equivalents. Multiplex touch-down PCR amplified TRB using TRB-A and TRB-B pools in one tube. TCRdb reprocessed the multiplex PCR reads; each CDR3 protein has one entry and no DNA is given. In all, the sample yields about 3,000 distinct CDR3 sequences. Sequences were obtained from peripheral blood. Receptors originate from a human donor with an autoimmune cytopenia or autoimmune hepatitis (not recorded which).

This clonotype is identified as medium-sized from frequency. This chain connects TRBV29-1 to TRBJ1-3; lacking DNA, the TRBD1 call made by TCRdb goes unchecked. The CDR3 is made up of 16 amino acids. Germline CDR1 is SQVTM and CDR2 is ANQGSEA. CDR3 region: CSVSPGPGGAGNTIYF. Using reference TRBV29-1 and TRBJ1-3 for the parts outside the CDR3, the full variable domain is SAVISQKPSRDICQRGTSLTIQCQVDSQVTMMFWYRQQPGQSLTLIATANQGSEATYESGFVIDKFPISRPNLTFSTLTVSNMSPEDSSIYLCSVSPGPGGAGNTIYFGEGSWLTVV.

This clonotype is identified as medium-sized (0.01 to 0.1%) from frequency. CDR3 loop: CASSPPLNEKLFF. The genes are TRBV18 and TRBJ1-4. The germline gives CDR1 KGHSH, CDR2 LQKENI. The CDR3 consists of 13 residues.

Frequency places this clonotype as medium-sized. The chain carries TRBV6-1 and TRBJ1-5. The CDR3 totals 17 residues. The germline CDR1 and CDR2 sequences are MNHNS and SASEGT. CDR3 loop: CASSDTRTTLSNQPQHF.

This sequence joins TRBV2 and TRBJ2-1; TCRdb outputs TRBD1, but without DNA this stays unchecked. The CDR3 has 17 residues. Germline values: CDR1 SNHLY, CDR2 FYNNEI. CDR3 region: CASSEGGWPRMYNEQFF.

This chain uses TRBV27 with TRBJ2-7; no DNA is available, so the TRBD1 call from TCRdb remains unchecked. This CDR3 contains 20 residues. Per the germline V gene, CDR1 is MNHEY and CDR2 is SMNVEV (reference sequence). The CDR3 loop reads CASSLLANRGGQGASYEQYF.

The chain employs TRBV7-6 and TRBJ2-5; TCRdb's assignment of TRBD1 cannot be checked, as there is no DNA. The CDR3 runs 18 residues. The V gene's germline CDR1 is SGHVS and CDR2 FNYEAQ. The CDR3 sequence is CASSLAGQGVLREETQYF.

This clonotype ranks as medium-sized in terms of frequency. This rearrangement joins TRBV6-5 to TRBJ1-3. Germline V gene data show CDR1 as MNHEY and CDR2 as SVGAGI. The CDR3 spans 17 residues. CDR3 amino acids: CASSETWGGDSGNTIYF.

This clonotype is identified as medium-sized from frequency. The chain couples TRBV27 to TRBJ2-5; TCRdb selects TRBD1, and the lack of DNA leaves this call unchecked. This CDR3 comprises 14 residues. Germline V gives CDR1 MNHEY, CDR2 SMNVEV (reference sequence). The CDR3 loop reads CASSLGTRGETQYF.

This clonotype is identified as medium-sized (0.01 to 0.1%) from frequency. The CDR3 sequence: CASSYGRTTQYF. J is TRBJ2-3 and V is TRBV6-2 or TRBV6-3. The CDR3 spans 12 residues. Germline values: CDR1 MNHEY, CDR2 SVGEGT.

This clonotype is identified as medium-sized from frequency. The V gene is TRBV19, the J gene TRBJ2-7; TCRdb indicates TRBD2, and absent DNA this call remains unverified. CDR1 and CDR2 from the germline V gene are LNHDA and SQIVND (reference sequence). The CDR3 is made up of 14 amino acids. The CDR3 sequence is CASSIVADTYEQYF.

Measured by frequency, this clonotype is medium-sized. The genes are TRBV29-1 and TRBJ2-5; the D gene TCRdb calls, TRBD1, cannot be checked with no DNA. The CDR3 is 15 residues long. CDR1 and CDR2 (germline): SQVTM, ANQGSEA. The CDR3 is CSARRTGGIGETQYF.

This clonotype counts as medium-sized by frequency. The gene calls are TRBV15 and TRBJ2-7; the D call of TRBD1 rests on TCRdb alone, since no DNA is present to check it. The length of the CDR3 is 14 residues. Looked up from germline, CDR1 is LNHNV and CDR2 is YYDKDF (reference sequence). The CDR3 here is CATSPPVTSGEQYF.

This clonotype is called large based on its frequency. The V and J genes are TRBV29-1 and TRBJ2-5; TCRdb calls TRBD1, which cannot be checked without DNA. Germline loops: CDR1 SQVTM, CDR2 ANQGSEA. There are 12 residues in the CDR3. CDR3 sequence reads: CSVAQQGGTQYF.

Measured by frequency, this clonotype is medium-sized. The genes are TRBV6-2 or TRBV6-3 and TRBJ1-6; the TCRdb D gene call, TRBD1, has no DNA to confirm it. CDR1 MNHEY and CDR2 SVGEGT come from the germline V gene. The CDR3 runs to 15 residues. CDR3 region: CASGYGTANNSPLHF.

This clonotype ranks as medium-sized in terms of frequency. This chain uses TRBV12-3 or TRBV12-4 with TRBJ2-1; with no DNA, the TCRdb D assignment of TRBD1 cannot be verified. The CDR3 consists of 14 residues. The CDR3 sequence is CASSFTGGGNEQFF.

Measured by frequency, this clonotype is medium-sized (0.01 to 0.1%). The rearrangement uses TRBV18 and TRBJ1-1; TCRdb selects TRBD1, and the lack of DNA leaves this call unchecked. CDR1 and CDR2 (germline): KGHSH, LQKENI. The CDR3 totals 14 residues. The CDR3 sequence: CASSPTAETTEAFF.

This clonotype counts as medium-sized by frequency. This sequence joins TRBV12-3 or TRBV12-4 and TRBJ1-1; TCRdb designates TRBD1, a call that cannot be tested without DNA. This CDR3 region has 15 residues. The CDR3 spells CASTPVGVGGTEAFF.

The CDR3 sequence: CATSDLVAYEQYF. The rearrangement uses TRBV24-1 and TRBJ2-7. The CDR3 is 13 residues long. CDR1 is KGHDR and CDR2 is SFDVKD in the germline V gene.

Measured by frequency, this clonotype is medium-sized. CDR3 amino acids: CASSPGTGVTEAFF. V and J are TRBV27 and TRBJ1-1; the D call of TRBD1 rests on TCRdb alone, since no DNA is present to check it. CDR1 and CDR2 from the germline V gene are MNHEY and SMNVEV (reference sequence). The CDR3 runs 14 residues.

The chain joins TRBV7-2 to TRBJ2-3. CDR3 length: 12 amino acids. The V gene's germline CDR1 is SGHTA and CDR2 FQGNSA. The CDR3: CASSPDTDTQYF. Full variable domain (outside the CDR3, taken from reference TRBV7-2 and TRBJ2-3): GAGVSQSPSNKVTEKGKDVELRCDPISGHTALYWYRQSLGQGLEFLIYFQGNSAPDKSGLPSDRFSAERTGGSVSTLTIQRTQQEDSAVYLCASSPDTDTQYFGPGTRLTVL.

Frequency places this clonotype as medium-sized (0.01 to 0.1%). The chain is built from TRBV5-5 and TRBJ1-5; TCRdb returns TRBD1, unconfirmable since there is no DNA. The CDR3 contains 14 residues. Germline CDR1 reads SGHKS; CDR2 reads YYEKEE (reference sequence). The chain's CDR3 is CASSWTGGNQPQHF.

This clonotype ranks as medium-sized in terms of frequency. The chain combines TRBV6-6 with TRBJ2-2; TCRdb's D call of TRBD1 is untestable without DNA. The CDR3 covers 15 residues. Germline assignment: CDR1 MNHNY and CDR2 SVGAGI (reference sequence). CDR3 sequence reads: CASRDRGRSNGELFF.

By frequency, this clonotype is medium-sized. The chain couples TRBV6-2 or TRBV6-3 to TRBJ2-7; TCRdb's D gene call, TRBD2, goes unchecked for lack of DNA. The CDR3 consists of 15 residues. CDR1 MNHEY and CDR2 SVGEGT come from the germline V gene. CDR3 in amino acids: CASSYVAGRTYEQYF.

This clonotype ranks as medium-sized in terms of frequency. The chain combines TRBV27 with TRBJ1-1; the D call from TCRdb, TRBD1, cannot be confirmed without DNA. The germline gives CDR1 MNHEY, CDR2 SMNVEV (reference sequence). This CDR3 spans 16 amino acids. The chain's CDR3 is CASLKDQGRLNTEAFF.

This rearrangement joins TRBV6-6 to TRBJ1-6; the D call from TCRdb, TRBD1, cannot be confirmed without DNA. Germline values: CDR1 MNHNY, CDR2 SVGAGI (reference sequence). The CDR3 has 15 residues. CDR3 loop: CASSSRGGENSPLHF.